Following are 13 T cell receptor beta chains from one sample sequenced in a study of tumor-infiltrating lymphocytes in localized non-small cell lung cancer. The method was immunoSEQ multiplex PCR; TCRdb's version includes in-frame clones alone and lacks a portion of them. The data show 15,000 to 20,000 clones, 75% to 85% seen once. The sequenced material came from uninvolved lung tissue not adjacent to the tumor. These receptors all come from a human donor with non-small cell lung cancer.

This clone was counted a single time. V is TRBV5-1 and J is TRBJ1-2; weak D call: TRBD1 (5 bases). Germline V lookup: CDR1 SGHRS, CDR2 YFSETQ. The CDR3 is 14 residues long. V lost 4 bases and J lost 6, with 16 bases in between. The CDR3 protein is CASSRDVRENGYTF. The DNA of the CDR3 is TGCGCCAGCAGCCGGGACGTACGAGAAAATGGCTACACCTTC.

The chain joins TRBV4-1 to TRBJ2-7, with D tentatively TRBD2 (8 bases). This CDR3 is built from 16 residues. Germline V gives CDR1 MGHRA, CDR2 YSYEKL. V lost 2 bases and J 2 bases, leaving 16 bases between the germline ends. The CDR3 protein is CASSQNPGGGPYEQYF. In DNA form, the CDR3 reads TGCGCCAGCAGCCAAAACCCGGGAGGGGGCCCCTACGAGCAGTACTTC.

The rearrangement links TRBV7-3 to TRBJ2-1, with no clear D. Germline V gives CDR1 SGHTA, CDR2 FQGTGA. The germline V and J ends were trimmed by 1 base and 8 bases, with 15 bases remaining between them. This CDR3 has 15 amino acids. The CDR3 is CASSLRAVRIDEQFF. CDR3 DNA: TGTGCCAGCAGCTTAAGGGCCGTCAGGATCGATGAGCAGTTCTTC.

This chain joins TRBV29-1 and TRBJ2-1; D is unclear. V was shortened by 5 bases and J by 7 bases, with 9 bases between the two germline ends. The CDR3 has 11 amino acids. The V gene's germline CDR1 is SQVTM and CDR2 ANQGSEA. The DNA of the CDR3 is TGCAGCGTTTCGATTCGGAATGAGCAGTTCTTC. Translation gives CSVSIRNEQFF.

The CDR3, as DNA: TGCGCCAGCAGTGAGTCTAGTAGCTCTGGGGCCAACGTCCTGACTTTC. Protein: CASSESSSSGANVLTF. The chain is built from TRBV10-2 and TRBJ2-6; D gene ambiguous. Germline CDR1 reads WSHSY; CDR2 reads SAAADI. CDR3 length: 16 residues. V gave up 0 bases and J gave up 0 bases, with 6 bases separating them.

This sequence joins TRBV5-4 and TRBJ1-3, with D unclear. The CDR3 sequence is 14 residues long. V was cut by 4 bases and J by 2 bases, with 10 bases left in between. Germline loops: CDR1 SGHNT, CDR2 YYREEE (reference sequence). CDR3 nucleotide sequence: TGTGCCAGCAGCGGCCCTGGGCCTGGAAACACCATATATTTT. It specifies CASSGPGPGNTIYF.

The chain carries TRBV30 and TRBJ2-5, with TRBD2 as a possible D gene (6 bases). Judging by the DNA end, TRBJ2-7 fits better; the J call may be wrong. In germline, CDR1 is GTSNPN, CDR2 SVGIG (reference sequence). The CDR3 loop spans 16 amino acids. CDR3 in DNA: TGTGCCTGGGAGCCGCTAGTAAAGCGGGCCTCCTACGAGCAGTACTTC. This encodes CAWEPLVKRASYEQYF.

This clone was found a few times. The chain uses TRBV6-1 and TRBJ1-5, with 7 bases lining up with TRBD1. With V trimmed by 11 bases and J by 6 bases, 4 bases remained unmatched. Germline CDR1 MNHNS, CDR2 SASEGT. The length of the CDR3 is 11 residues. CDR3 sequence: CALYRGQPQHF. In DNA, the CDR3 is TGTGCCCTTTACAGGGGTCAGCCCCAGCATTTT.

The DNA for the CDR3 is TGCAGCGTTGAAGTGCAGGCGGGGGATAGAGCTTTCTTT. Its protein is CSVEVQAGDRAFF. The J gene is TRBJ1-1, the V gene TRBV29-1, with D perhaps matching TRBD1 (5 bases). CDR1 is SQVTM, CDR2 ANQGSEA, per germline. CDR3 length: 13 residues. V was pared by 1 base and J by 10 bases, with 16 bases between.

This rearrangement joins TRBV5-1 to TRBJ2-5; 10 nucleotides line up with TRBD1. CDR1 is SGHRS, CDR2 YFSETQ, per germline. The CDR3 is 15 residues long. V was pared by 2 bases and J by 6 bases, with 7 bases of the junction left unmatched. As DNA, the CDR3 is TGCGCCAGCAGCTTAGGGACAGGGGATTCTCAGACCCAGTACTTC. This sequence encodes CASSLGTGDSQTQYF.

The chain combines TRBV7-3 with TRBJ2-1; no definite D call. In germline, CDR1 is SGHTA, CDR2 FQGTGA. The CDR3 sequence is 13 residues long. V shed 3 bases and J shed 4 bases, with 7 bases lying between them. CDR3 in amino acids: CASSLSSYNEQFF. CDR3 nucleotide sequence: TGTGCCAGCAGCTTGAGTTCTTACAATGAGCAGTTCTTC.

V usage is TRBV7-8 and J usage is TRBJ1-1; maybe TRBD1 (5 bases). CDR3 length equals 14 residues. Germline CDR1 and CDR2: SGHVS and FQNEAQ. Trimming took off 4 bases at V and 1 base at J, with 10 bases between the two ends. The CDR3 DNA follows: TGTGCCAGCAGCTGGGGACCCCCGAACACTGAAGCTTTCTTT. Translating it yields CASSWGPPNTEAFF.

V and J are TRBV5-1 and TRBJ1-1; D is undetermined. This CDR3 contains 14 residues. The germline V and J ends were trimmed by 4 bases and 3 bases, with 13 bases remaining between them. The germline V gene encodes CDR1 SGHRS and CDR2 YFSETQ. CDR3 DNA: TGCGCCAGCAGCCCTGCGGGAGAGGACACTGAAGCTTTCTTT. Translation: CASSPAGEDTEAFF.